This entry lists 3 T cell receptor beta chains sequenced from one sample in a study of CD8 T cells in ankylosing spondylitis. TCRdb itself ran the 5' RACE reads through MiXCR, one entry per CDR3 protein. The profile shows around 250,000 distinct CDR3 sequences, over 8.5% of them singletons. The sample comprised blood, either unsorted or a sorted T cell fraction (not recorded which). All receptors come from a male donor with ankylosing spondylitis or in good health (not recorded which).

This clonotype was counted at least ten times. The CDR3 DNA follows: TGCGCCAGCAGCTTGAGTGGGAGAAACGAGCAGTACTTC. This sequence encodes CASSLSGRNEQYF. The gene calls are TRBV5-1 and TRBJ2-7; the D gene is possibly TRBD2 (5 bases). Germline V gene lookup returns CDR1 SGHRS and CDR2 YFSETQ. The CDR3 spans 13 residues. Deletions cut 1 base from V and 5 bases from J, with 10 bases between.

About this clonotype: This may be a read error: a much more frequent sequence differs by one nucleotide. The CDR3 DNA reads TGTACCAGCAGTTTCGGGGGGGATGAGCAGTTCTTC. Residues: CTSSFGGDEQFF. This chain joins TRBV12-3 or TRBV12-4 and TRBJ2-1; 8 positions agree with TRBD2. The CDR3 is made up of 12 amino acids.

This clonotype was counted at least ten times. The chain couples TRBV6-2 or TRBV6-3 to TRBJ1-2; TRBD1 might be the D (5 bases). V was trimmed by 3 bases and J by 10 bases, leaving 15 bases between them. CDR3 size: 13 residues. The V gene's germline CDR1 is MNHEY and CDR2 SVGEGT. The CDR3 nucleotides are TGTGCCAGCAGTTATGAGGAGGGGCAGGTCTACACCTTC. Amino acids: CASSYEEGQVYTF.